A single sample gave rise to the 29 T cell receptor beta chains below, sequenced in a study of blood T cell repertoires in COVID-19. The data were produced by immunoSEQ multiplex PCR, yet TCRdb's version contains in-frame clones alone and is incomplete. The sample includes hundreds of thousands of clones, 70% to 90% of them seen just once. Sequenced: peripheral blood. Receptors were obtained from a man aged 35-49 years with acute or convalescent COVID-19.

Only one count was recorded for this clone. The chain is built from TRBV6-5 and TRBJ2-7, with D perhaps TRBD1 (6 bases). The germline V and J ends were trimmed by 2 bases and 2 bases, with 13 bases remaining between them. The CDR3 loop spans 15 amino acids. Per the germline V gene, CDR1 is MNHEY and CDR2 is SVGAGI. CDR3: CASSYRAGATYEQYF. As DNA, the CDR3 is TGTGCCAGCAGTTACAGGGCAGGGGCCACCTACGAGCAGTACTTC.

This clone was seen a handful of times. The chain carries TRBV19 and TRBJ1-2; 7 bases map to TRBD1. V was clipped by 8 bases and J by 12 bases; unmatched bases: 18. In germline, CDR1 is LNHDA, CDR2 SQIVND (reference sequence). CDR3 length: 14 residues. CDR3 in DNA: TGTGCCAGTGCCTCCTCCGGTGAGACAGGGAGGAACACCTTC. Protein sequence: CASASSGETGRNTF.

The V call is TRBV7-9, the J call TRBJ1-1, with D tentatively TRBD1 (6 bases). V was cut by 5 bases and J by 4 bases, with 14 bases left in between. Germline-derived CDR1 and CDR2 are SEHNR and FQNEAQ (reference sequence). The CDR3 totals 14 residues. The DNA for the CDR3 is TGTGCCAGCAGCCCCAACAGGGTGGGCACTGAAGCTTTCTTT. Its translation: CASSPNRVGTEAFF.

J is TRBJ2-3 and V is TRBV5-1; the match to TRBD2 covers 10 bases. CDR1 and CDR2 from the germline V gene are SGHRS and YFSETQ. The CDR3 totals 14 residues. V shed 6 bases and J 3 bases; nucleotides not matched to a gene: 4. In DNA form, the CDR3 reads TGCGCCAGCAAGCGGGAGGGTGGGACAGATACGCAGTATTTT. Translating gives CASKREGGTDTQYF.

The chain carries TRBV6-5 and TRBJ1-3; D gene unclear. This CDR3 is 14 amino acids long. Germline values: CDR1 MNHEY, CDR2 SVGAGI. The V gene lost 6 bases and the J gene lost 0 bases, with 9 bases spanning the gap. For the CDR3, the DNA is TGTGCCAGCAGCCCACAGTTCTCTGGAAACACCATATATTTT. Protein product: CASSPQFSGNTIYF.

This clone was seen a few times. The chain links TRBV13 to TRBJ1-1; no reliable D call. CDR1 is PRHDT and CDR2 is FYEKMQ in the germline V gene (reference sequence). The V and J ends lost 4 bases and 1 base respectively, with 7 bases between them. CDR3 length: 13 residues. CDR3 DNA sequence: TGTGCCAGCAGCTCGTGGAGGAACACTGAAGCTTTCTTT. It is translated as CASSSWRNTEAFF.

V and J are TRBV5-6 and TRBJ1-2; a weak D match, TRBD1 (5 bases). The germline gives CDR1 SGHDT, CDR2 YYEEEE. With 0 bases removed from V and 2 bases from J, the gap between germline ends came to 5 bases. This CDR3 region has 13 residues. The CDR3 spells CASSLAGNYGYTF. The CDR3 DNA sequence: TGTGCCAGCAGCTTGGCAGGGAACTATGGCTACACCTTC. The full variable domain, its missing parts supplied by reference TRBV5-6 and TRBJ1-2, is DAGVTQSPTHLIKTRGQQVTLRCSPKSGHDTVSWYQQALGQGPQFIFQYYEEEERQRGNFPDRFSGHQFPNYSSELNVNALLLGDSALYLCASSLAGNYGYTFGSGTRLTVV.

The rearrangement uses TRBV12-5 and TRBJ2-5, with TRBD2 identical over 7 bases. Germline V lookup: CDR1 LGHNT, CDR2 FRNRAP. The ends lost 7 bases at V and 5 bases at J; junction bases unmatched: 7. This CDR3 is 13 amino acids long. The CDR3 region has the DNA TGTGCTAGTGCCAGTATCGGGGGGGAGACCCAGTACTTC. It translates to CASASIGGETQYF.

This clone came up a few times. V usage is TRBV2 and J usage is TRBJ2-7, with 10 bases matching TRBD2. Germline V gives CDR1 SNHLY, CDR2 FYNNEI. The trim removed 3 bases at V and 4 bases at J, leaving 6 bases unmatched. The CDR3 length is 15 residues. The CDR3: CASSEEAGGAYEQYF. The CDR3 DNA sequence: TGTGCCAGCAGTGAGGAAGCGGGGGGGGCGTACGAGCAGTACTTC. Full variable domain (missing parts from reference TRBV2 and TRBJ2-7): EPEVTQTPSHQVTQMGQEVILRCVPISNHLYFYWYRQILGQKVEFLVSFYNNEISEKSEIFDDQFSVERPDGSNFTLKIRSTKLEDSAMYFCASSEEAGGAYEQYFGPGTRLTVT.

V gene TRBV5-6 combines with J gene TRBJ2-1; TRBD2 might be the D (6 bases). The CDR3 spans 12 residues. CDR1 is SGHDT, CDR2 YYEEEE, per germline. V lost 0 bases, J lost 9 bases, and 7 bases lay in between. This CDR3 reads CASSLVGGEQFF. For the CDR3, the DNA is TGTGCCAGCAGCTTGGTGGGGGGTGAGCAGTTCTTC.

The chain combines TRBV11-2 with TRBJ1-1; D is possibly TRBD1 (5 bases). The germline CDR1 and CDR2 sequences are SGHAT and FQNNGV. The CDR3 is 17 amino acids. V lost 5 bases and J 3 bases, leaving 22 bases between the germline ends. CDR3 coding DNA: TGTGCCAGCAGCCTAATAGGGCTTAAAGGGGTCTACACTGAAGCTTTCTTT. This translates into CASSLIGLKGVYTEAFF.

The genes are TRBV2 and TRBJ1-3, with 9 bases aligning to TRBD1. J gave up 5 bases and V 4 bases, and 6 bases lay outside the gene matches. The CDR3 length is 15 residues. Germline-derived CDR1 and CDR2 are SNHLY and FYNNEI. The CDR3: CASSGNRGHRNTIYF. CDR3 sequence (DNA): TGTGCCAGCAGTGGAAACAGGGGGCACAGAAACACCATATATTTT.

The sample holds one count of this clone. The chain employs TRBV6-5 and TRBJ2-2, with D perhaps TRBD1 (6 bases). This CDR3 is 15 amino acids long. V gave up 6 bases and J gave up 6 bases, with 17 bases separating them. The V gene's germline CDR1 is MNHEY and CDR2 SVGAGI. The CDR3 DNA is TGTGCCAGCAGGAATCCCCTGGGGGCTGCCGGGGAGCTGTTTTTT. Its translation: CASRNPLGAAGELFF.

The CDR3 sequence: CASSSTGRGATEAFF. The CDR3 nucleotides are TGTGCCAGCAGCTCTACAGGGCGGGGGGCCACTGAAGCTTTCTTT. V gene TRBV11-1 combines with J gene TRBJ1-1; TRBD1 might be the D (6 bases). This CDR3 has 15 residues. CDR1 is SGHAT and CDR2 is FQDESV in the germline V gene (reference sequence). Trimming pared 4 bases from V and 4 bases from J, leaving 16 bases between.

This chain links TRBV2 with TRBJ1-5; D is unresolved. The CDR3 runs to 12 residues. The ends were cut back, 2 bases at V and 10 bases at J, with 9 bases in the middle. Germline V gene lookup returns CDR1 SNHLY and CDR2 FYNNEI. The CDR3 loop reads CASSEKTIPQHF. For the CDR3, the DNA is TGTGCCAGCAGTGAAAAAACAATTCCCCAGCATTTT.

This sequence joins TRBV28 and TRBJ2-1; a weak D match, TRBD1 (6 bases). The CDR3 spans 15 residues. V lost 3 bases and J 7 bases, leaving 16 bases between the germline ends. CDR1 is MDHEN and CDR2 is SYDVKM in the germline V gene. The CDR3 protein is CASSFLQGTLNEQFF. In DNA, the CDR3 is TGTGCCAGCAGTTTCCTGCAGGGGACCTTAAATGAGCAGTTCTTC.

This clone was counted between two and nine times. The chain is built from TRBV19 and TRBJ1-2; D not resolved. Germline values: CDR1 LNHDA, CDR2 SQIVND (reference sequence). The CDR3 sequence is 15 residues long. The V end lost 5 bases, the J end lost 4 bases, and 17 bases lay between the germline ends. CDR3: CASSLDPRAGYGYTF. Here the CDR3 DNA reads TGTGCCAGTAGTCTCGACCCGAGGGCGGGCTATGGCTACACCTTC.

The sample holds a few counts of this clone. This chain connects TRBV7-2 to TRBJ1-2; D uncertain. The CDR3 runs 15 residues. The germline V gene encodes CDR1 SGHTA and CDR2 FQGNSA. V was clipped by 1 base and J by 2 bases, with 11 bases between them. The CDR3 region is CASSLGLSPNYGYTF. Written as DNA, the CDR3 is TGTGCCAGCAGCTTAGGTCTGTCCCCCAACTATGGCTACACCTTC.

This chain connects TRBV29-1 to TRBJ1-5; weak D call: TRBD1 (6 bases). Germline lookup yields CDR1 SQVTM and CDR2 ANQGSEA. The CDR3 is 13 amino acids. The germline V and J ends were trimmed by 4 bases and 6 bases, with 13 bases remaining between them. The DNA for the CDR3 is TGCAGCGTTGGACAGGAGCTCGGTCAGCCCCAGCATTTT. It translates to CSVGQELGQPQHF. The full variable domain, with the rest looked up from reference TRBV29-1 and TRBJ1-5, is SAVISQKPSRDICQRGTSLTIQCQVDSQVTMMFWYRQQPGQSLTLIATANQGSEATYESGFVIDKFPISRPNLTFSTLTVSNMSPEDSSIYLCSVGQELGQPQHFGDGTRLSIL.

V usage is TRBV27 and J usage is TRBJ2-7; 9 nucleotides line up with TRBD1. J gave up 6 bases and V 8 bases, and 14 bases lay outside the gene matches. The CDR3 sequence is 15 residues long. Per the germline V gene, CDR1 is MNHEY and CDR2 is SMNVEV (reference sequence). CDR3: CASGQRDGTGSEQYF. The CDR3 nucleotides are TGTGCCAGCGGACAACGGGACGGGACAGGGAGCGAGCAGTACTTC.

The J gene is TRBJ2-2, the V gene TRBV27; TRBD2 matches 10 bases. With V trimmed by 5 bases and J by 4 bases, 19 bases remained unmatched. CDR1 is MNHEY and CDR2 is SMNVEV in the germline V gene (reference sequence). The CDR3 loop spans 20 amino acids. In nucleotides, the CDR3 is TGTGCCAGCAGTCCCTTCGGGCTAGCGGGGGCCAGTAGGGCCACCGGGGAGCTGTTTTTT. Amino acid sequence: CASSPFGLAGASRATGELFF.

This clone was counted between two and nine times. CDR3 sequence: CASTGTGGEKLFF. The CDR3 DNA follows: TGTGCCAGCACAGGTACTGGGGGCGAAAAACTGTTTTTT. The V gene is TRBV28, the J gene TRBJ1-4, with D perhaps matching TRBD1 (6 bases). Per the germline V gene, CDR1 is MDHEN and CDR2 is SYDVKM. Trimming cost V 7 bases and J 8 bases, with 14 bases left between them. This CDR3 is 13 amino acids long. Complete variable domain (other parts from reference TRBV28 and TRBJ1-4): DVKVTQSSRYLVKRTGEKVFLECVQDMDHENMFWYRQDPGLGLRLIYFSYDVKMKEKGDIPEGYSVSREKKERFSLILESASTNQTSMYLCASTGTGGEKLFFGSGTQLSVL.

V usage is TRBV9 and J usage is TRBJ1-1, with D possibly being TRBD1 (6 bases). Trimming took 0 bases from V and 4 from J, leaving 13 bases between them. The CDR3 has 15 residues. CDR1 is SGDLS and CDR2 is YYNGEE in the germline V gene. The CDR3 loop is CASSVGGQRGTEAFF. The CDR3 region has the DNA TGTGCCAGCAGCGTAGGAGGACAGCGGGGCACTGAAGCTTTCTTT.

CDR3 bases: TGTGCCAGCAGTCAGACAGGGGTAAACACCATATATTTT. It specifies CASSQTGVNTIYF. The gene calls are TRBV2 and TRBJ1-3; 8 bases map to TRBD1. The CDR3 runs to 13 residues. J lost 6 bases, V lost 5 bases, and 3 bases had no gene match. CDR1 is SNHLY and CDR2 is FYNNEI in the germline V gene.

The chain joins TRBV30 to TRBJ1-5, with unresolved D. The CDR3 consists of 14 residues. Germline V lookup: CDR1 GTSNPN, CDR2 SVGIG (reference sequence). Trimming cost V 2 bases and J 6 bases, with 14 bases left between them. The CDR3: CAWSQPLSSQPQHF. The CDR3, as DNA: TGTGCCTGGAGTCAACCACTTAGTAGTCAGCCCCAGCATTTT.

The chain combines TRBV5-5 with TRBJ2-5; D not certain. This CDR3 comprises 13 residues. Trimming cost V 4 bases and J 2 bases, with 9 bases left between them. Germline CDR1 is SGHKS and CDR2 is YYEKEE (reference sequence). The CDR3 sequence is CASSSQAQETQYF. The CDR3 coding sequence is TGTGCCAGCAGCAGCCAGGCTCAAGAGACCCAGTACTTC.

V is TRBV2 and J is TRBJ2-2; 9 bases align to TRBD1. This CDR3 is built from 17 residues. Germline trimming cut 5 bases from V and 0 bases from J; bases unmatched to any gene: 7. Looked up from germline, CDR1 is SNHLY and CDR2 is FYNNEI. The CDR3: CASSSTGTGTNTGELFF. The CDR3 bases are TGTGCCAGCAGTTCTACAGGGACAGGGACGAACACCGGGGAGCTGTTTTTT.

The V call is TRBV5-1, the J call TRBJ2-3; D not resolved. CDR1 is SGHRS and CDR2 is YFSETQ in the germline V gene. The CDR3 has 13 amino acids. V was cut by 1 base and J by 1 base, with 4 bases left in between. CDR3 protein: CASSLRGTDTQYF. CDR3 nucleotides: TGCGCCAGCAGCTTGCGGGGCACAGATACGCAGTATTTT.

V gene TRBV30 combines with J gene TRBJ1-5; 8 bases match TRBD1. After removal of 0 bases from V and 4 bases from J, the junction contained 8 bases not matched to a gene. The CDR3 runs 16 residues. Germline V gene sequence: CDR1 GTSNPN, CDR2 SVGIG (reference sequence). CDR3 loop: CAWSVHLTGGNQPQHF. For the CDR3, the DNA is TGTGCCTGGAGTGTACATTTAACAGGGGGGAATCAGCCCCAGCATTTT.